The 8 T cell receptor beta chains given below trace back to one sample, sequenced in a study of blood T cell repertoires in COVID-19. The table came from immunoSEQ multiplex PCR; TCRdb's copy has only in-frame clones and leaves some out. The table records approximately 200,000 clones, around 84% of them present only once. Sequencing was carried out using peripheral blood. These TCRs come from a woman of 80 years or more with COVID-19, enrolled during active disease.

Details on this clone: In the same sample, other DNA sequences code for this CDR3. This chain uses TRBV11-3 with TRBJ1-3; D not resolved. V was trimmed by 1 base and J by 3 bases, leaving 4 bases between them. The germline gives CDR1 SGHNT, CDR2 YENEEA. This CDR3 region has 13 residues. The CDR3 DNA reads TGTGCCAGCAGCTTAGGAGTTGGAAACACCATATATTTT. It specifies CASSLGVGNTIYF.

The rearrangement joins TRBV21-1 to TRBJ1-5; TRBD1, the D gene given by the table, was not confirmed from the DNA. TRBV21-1 is marked as a pseudogene. This CDR3 is built from 14 residues. CDR3 DNA sequence: TGTGCCAGCCGCCAGGGAATAAGCAATCAGCCCCAGCATTTT. Its protein product is CASRQGISNQPQHF.

In DNA, the CDR3 is TGTGCCAGTACGGGACAGAGAGATCAGCCCCAGCATTTT. Translation gives CASTGQRDQPQHF. The rearrangement uses TRBV19 and TRBJ1-5; the match to TRBD1 covers 7 bases. J lost 5 bases, V lost 7 bases, and 5 bases had no gene match. Germline assignment: CDR1 LNHDA and CDR2 SQIVND (reference sequence). This CDR3 is built from 13 residues.

The genes are TRBV10-3 and TRBJ2-3, with 13 bases fitting TRBD2. CDR1 ENHRY and CDR2 SYGVKD come from the germline V gene. V shed 6 bases and J 2 bases; nucleotides not matched to a gene: 5. The CDR3 runs to 16 residues. The CDR3 nucleotides are TGTGCCATCAGCCCCGGGACTAGCGGGAACACAGATACGCAGTATTTT. Translating gives CAISPGTSGNTDTQYF.

The rearrangement links TRBV25-1 to TRBJ1-5, with TRBD1 identical over 7 bases. Trimming cost V 3 bases and J 6 bases; bases outside gene matches: 5. This CDR3 is 14 amino acids long. Germline V gene data show CDR1 as MGHDK and CDR2 as SYGVNS. In DNA form, the CDR3 reads TGTGCCAGCAGTGACGTAGGGGGCAGTCAGCCCCAGCATTTT. This codes for CASSDVGGSQPQHF.

The chain uses TRBV7-2 and TRBJ2-3; tentative D call: TRBD2 (6 bases). V was trimmed by 1 base and J by 4 bases, leaving 18 bases between them. Germline V lookup: CDR1 SGHTA, CDR2 FQGNSA. The CDR3 is 17 residues long. Here the CDR3 DNA reads TGTGCCAGCAGCTTAGGCGCGGGGTCCCTTAGAGCAGATACGCAGTATTTT. It codes for CASSLGAGSLRADTQYF.

The V call is TRBV27, the J call TRBJ2-7; TRBD1 agrees at 11 bases. This CDR3 has 13 residues. J lost 2 bases, V lost 6 bases, and 0 bases had no gene match. Germline V lookup: CDR1 MNHEY, CDR2 SMNVEV (reference sequence). CDR3 amino acids: CASRDRGPYEQYF. In DNA, the CDR3 is TGTGCCAGCAGGGACAGGGGGCCCTACGAGCAGTACTTC.

The rearrangement uses TRBV3-1 (or the pseudogene TRBV3-2) and TRBJ2-1, with D perhaps TRBD2 (6 bases). V gave up 5 bases and J gave up 3 bases, with 11 bases separating them. Germline values: CDR1 LGHDT, CDR2 YNNKEL (reference sequence). The CDR3 runs to 14 residues. The CDR3 DNA sequence: TGTGCCAGCAGCTACCCCGGGAGCTACAATGAGCAGTTCTTC. Translating gives CASSYPGSYNEQFF.